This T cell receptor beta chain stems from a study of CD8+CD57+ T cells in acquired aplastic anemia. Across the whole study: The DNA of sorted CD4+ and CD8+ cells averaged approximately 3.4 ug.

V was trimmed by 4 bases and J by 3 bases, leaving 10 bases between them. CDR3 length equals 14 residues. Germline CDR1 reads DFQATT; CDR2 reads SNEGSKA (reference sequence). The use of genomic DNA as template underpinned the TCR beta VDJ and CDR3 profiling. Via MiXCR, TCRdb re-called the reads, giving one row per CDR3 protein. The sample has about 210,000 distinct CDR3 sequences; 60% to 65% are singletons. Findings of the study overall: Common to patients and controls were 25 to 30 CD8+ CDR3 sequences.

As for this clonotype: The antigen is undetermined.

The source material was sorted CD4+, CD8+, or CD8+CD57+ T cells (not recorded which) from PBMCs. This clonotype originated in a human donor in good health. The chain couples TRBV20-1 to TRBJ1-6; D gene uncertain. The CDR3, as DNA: TGCAGTGCTACGGACGGAATCTATAATTCACCCCTCCACTTT. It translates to CSATDGIYNSPLHF.